The present T cell receptor (beta chain) was sequenced within a study of Graves' ophthalmopathy and Graves' hyperthyroidism. The wider study: Hyperthyroidism is called stable when no ophthalmopathy develops within 18 months of follow-up.

Notes on the study in general: The model's prediction of ophthalmopathy progression had 65% to 71% sensitivity and approximately 77% specificity.

The TCR beta CDR3 regions underwent amplification from RNA transcripts. HTBI-primed first-round RT-PCR preceded second-round multiplex PCR. TCRdb itself ran the multiplex PCR reads through MiXCR, one entry per CDR3 protein. The sample has more than 1,000,000 distinct CDR3 sequences, less than 45% seen once. This clonotype was observed at least ten times. The target antigen is unknown. The ends lost 1 base at V and 2 bases at J; junction bases unmatched: 1. CDR3 length: 15 residues. The germline CDR1 and CDR2 sequences are SGHAT and FQNNGV. The rearrangement links TRBV11-2 to TRBJ2-5; 10 nucleotides line up with TRBD1. Sequencing was carried out using peripheral blood or thyroid tissue (not recorded which). The sequence was collected from an adult man with Graves' hyperthyroidism. The CDR3 sequence is CASSLVGQGQETQYF. The CDR3 nucleotides are TGTGCCAGCAGCTTAGTGGGACAGGGGCAAGAGACCCAGTACTTC.